This TCR beta chain was observed in a study of blood T cell repertoires in COVID-19. Study-wide context: Sites across the United States, Italy and Spain contributed samples from acute and convalescent COVID-19. PBMCs, B-cell-depleted T cells, or T cells were the source of the cDNA or gDNA that made up the material.

The CDR3 is made up of 15 amino acids. The trim removed 8 bases at V and 4 bases at J, leaving 15 bases unmatched. Germline loops: CDR1 GTSNPN, CDR2 SVGIG (reference sequence). The authors' processing: Amplification of reference gene primers was used by the study to estimate nucleated cell counts. TCRdb keeps only in-frame clones here, not all; method: immunoSEQ multiplex PCR. D and trimming were read from the DNA, whereas the V and J calls and clone size are those reported in that table. The sample has about 160,000 clones; under 85% are singletons. The chain joins TRBV30 to TRBJ1-2; 8 bases are a match to TRBD1. Sequenced: peripheral blood. The origin of this receptor is a woman of 80 years or more with acute or convalescent COVID-19. This CDR3 is CAGRIAGGRSYGYTF. CDR3 nucleotide sequence: TGTGCCGGCCGAATTGCAGGGGGCCGCAGCTATGGCTACACCTTC.